A selection of T cell receptor beta chains follows, all from one sample in a study of cytomegalovirus exposure and HLA in healthy donors. Libraries were prepared by immunoSEQ multiplex PCR; TCRdb keeps only in-frame clonotypes and omits some of them. Of around 100,000 clones in the sample, 70% to 85% are singletons; the top ten hold 2.5%. The sequenced sample was PBMCs. These receptor sequences come from a woman aged 18-35 years in good health and CMV-seronegative. The CDR3 runs from the conserved cysteine through the conserved F or W. Each record gives: D gene, CDR3 length, J gene, V gene, clone size, CDR3 protein, CDR3 DNA. The D gene is left open where the match is weak. The listing skips clone size in some rows; elsewhere it reads once, few, many or a size class.

.	15	TRBJ2-2	TRBV18	.	CASSPVAQSTGELFF	TGTGCCAGCTCACCAGTCGCACAGAGCACCGGGGAGCTGTTTTTT
.	14	TRBJ1-5	TRBV6-5	.	CASSLRAKNQPQHF	TGTGCCAGCAGTTTGAGGGCAAAAAATCAGCCCCAGCATTTT
.	16	TRBJ1-3	TRBV7-9	.	CASSKVQGRAGNTIYF	TGTGCCAGCAGCAAGGTACAGGGACGGGCTGGAAACACCATATATTTT
TRBD1	14	TRBJ1-4	TRBV5-1	.	CASSFTGAGEKLFF	TGCGCCAGCAGCTTTACAGGGGCGGGGGAAAAACTGTTTTTT
.	15	TRBJ1-4	TRBV6-1	.	CASSEVGRRNEKLFF	TGTGCCAGCAGTGAAGTGGGCAGAAGGAATGAAAAACTGTTTTTT
TRBD2	21	TRBJ2-1	TRBV5-1	.	CASSLGEPGLAGGDFVNEQFF	TGCGCCAGCAGCTTGGGGGAACCGGGACTAGCGGGAGGGGATTTTGTCAATGAGCAGTTCTTC
.	12	TRBJ1-2	TRBV5-6	once	CASSPSNYGYTF	TGTGCCAGCAGCCCCAGTAACTATGGCTACACCTTC
TRBD2	14	TRBJ2-7	TRBV7-6	.	CASSAASGSDEQYF	TGTGCCAGCAGCGCAGCTAGCGGGTCGGACGAGCAGTACTTC
TRBD1	14	TRBJ1-4	TRBV2	.	CASTGTEVNEKLFF	TGTGCCAGCACGGGGACAGAGGTTAATGAAAAACTGTTTTTT
TRBD2	14	TRBJ2-3	TRBV27	.	CASSPLTSRPPQYF	TGTGCCAGCAGTCCTCTGACTAGCAGGCCTCCGCAGTATTTT
TRBD2	14	TRBJ2-7	TRBV6-5	.	CASSYSGSGYEQYF	TGTGCCAGCAGTTACAGCGGGAGTGGTTACGAGCAGTACTTC
.	14	TRBJ2-4	TRBV29-1	.	CSATGKTGKNIQYF	TGCAGCGCTACGGGAAAAACGGGAAAAAACATTCAGTACTTC
.	16	TRBJ2-2	TRBV6-5	.	CASSFPSVANTGELFF	TGTGCCAGCAGTTTCCCTAGCGTCGCGAACACCGGGGAGCTGTTTTTT
.	14	TRBJ1-1	TRBV19	.	CASSMVQKNTEAFF	TGTGCCAGTAGTATGGTACAGAAGAACACTGAAGCTTTCTTT
.	17	TRBJ1-1	TRBV28	.	CASSSPGTGVRNTEAFF	TGTGCCAGCAGTTCACCCGGGACGGGGGTTAGGAACACTGAAGCTTTCTTT
TRBD1	18	TRBJ2-2	TRBV5-1	.	CASRTEPPGQVRTGELFF	TGCGCCAGCAGAACTGAGCCCCCGGGACAGGTCCGCACCGGGGAGCTGTTTTTT
.	13	TRBJ1-1	TRBV18	.	CASSPVGVTEAFF	TGTGCCAGCTCACCAGTCGGGGTCACTGAAGCTTTCTTT
.	16	TRBJ1-1	TRBV7-9	.	CASSFQQGPLNTEAFF	TGTGCCAGCAGCTTCCAACAGGGCCCGTTGAACACTGAAGCTTTCTTT
TRBD2	15	TRBJ2-1	TRBV28	.	CASSSSGTSNNEQFF	TGTGCCAGCAGTTCTTCCGGGACTAGTAACAATGAGCAGTTCTTC
TRBD1	15	TRBJ1-1	TRBV27	.	CASRQYRGGNTEAFF	TGTGCCAGCAGACAATACAGGGGCGGGAACACTGAAGCTTTCTTT
.	16	TRBJ2-1	TRBV7-8	.	CASSIQGGGHYNEQFF	TGTGCCAGCAGCATTCAAGGTGGGGGCCACTACAATGAGCAGTTCTTC
TRBD2	16	TRBJ2-1	TRBV2	.	CASSEVRLAVYNEQFF	TGTGCCAGCAGTGAAGTTCGACTAGCGGTTTACAATGAGCAGTTCTTC
.	13	TRBJ2-1	TRBV28	.	CATKSPGYNEQFF	TGTGCCACCAAGTCCCCGGGTTACAATGAGCAGTTCTTC
.	16	TRBJ2-2	TRBV6-1	few	CASSDLTGRGTGELFF	TGTGCCAGCAGTGATTTAACAGGGAGAGGTACCGGGGAGCTGTTTTTT
.	15	TRBJ1-1	TRBV7-5	.	CARSLVRPGSTEAFF	TGTGCCAGAAGCTTAGTTCGGCCAGGGTCCACTGAAGCTTTCTTT
TRBD1	14	TRBJ1-4	TRBV18	.	CASSRDRVNEKLFF	TGTGCCAGCTCCCGCGACAGGGTAAATGAAAAACTGTTTTTT
.	16	TRBJ2-3	TRBV19	few	CASSIVSSGFTDTQYF	TGTGCCAGTAGTATAGTGAGTAGCGGCTTCACAGATACGCAGTATTTT
.	14	TRBJ2-6	TRBV25-1	.	CASNRAGGANVLTF	TGTGCCAGCAACAGGGCTGGAGGGGCCAACGTCCTGACTTTC
.	14	TRBJ2-7	TRBV28	.	CASSSLGRTYEQYF	TGTGCCAGCAGTTCCCTGGGGCGAACCTACGAGCAGTACTTC
.	15	TRBJ1-2	TRBV28	.	CASSLASPRQGGYTF	TGTGCCAGCAGTTTAGCCTCTCCAAGGCAGGGTGGCTACACCTTC
TRBD1	16	TRBJ1-5	TRBV2	once	CASSESPDRDNQPQHF	TGTGCCAGCAGTGAGAGCCCGGACAGGGACAATCAGCCCCAGCATTTT
.	10	TRBJ1-2	TRBV28	.	CGWGEYGYTF	TGTGGGTGGGGGGAATATGGCTACACCTTC
TRBD1	17	TRBJ2-6	TRBV29-1	.	CSVEFGTGVSFANVLTF	TGCAGCGTTGAGTTCGGGACAGGGGTGTCTTTTGCCAACGTCCTGACTTTC
.	13	TRBJ2-1	TRBV10-2	.	CASRASLYNEQFF	TGCGCCAGCAGGGCTAGCCTATACAATGAGCAGTTCTTC
.	14	TRBJ1-1	TRBV27	.	CASSLSGENTEAFF	TGTGCCAGCAGTTTATCAGGGGAGAACACTGAAGCTTTCTTT
.	14	TRBJ2-1	TRBV4-1	few	CASSLLQITNEQFF	TGCGCCAGCAGCCTTCTACAGATTACAAATGAGCAGTTCTTC
TRBD1	13	TRBJ1-2	TRBV27	.	CASSWIGGLGYTF	TGTGCCAGCAGTTGGATAGGGGGCCTTGGCTACACCTTC
.	15	TRBJ1-5	TRBV28	.	CASSLGNRAGQPQHF	TGTGCCAGCAGTTTAGGAAACAGGGCTGGACAGCCCCAGCATTTT
TRBD2	17	TRBJ2-1	TRBV28	once	CASRMGLATSSYNEQFF	TGTGCCAGTCGTATGGGACTAGCGACCAGCTCCTACAATGAGCAGTTCTTC
.	14	TRBJ2-7	TRBV9	.	CASSVGQGTTEQYF	TGTGCCAGCAGCGTCGGGCAGGGGACCACCGAGCAGTACTTC
.	14	TRBJ2-1	TRBV6-5	.	CASNLGGPGNEQFF	TGTGCCAGCAACCTCGGGGGGCCAGGGAATGAGCAGTTCTTC
TRBD1	15	TRBJ1-2	TRBV28	.	CASRPGQGARHGYTF	TGTGCCAGCAGACCGGGACAGGGGGCGCGCCATGGCTACACCTTC
.	18	TRBJ2-1	TRBV6-4	.	CASSEVPMGGATYNEQFF	TGTGCCAGCAGTGAAGTCCCAATGGGCGGGGCAACCTACAATGAGCAGTTCTTC
.	15	TRBJ2-2	TRBV5-1	once	CASSLSAGNTGELFF	TGCGCCAGCAGCTTGTCGGCAGGGAACACCGGGGAGCTGTTTTTT
.	14	TRBJ1-2	TRBV28	.	CASRTGGARYGYTF	TGTGCCAGCCGCACGGGGGGGGCCCGATATGGCTACACCTTC
.	15	TRBJ2-2	TRBV27	.	CASSSPYSTTGELFF	TGTGCCAGCAGTTCACCCTACAGTACGACCGGGGAGCTGTTTTTT
TRBD1	15	TRBJ2-4	TRBV5-5	.	CASSTAGTGKNIQYF	TGTGCCAGCAGCACGGCCGGGACAGGGAAAAACATTCAGTACTTC
.	16	TRBJ2-5	TRBV15	.	CATSRASSHFQETQYF	TGTGCCACCAGCAGAGCATCTAGTCACTTCCAAGAGACCCAGTACTTC
TRBD2	15	TRBJ2-3	TRBV5-4	.	CASSRAGGQGDTQYF	TGTGCCAGCTCCAGGGCGGGAGGGCAGGGAGATACGCAGTATTTT
.	14	TRBJ2-3	TRBV29-1	.	CSVEDPPRPDTQYF	TGCAGCGTTGAAGATCCCCCGAGGCCAGATACGCAGTATTTT
TRBD1	14	TRBJ1-4	TRBV19	.	CASSSGTGSEKLFF	TGTGCCAGTAGCTCCGGGACAGGAAGTGAAAAACTGTTTTTT
TRBD1	15	TRBJ1-2	TRBV11-3	.	CASSPRTGAADGYTF	TGTGCCAGCAGCCCCCGGACAGGGGCCGCAGATGGCTACACCTTC
TRBD1	15	TRBJ1-2	TRBV11-1	.	CASSQRDRGVYGYTF	TGTGCCAGCAGCCAGCGGGACAGGGGAGTCTATGGCTACACCTTC
.	14	TRBJ1-1	TRBV19	once	CASRRRRETTEAFF	TGTGCCAGTAGAAGGAGGAGGGAAACCACTGAAGCTTTCTTT
TRBD1	15	TRBJ1-2	TRBV9	.	CASSVVTGAHYGYTF	TGTGCCAGCAGCGTGGTGACAGGGGCCCACTATGGCTACACCTTC
TRBD1	15	TRBJ1-5	TRBV2	.	CASSEQGTGNQPQHF	TGTGCCAGCAGTGAACAGGGGACAGGTAATCAGCCCCAGCATTTT